These 17 T cell receptor beta chains came from one sample sequenced in a study of shared clonotypes between healthy human individuals. Naive CD8 populations comprised CD45RO-negative cells positively selected for CCR7, excluding terminally differentiated effector memory CD45RA+ cells. Assay used: immunoSEQ multiplex PCR; TCRdb lists only in-frame clones, some missing. The sample lists millions of clones, more than 85% seen once, with under 2% in the top ten. The sequenced sample consisted of naive CD8+ T cells from PBMCs. The receptors were gathered from a man younger than 35 in good health. Some clones in this sample may be carry-over from other donors' samples.

The chain is built from TRBV6-1 and TRBJ1-1; tentative D call: TRBD1 (5 bases). Germline CDR1 is MNHNS and CDR2 is SASEGT. This CDR3 spans 13 amino acids. Trimming stripped 2 bases from V and 3 bases from J, with 7 bases between. The CDR3 DNA reads TGTGCCAGCAGTGAATGGGGGGACACTGAAGCTTTCTTT. It yields the protein CASSEWGDTEAFF.

In DNA form, the CDR3 reads TGTGCCAGTAAAGCGGGGATGAACACTGAAGCTTTCTTT. Translated: CASKAGMNTEAFF. The chain combines TRBV19 with TRBJ1-1; D ambiguous. V was cut by 7 bases and J by 0 bases, with 9 bases left in between. Germline CDR1 LNHDA, CDR2 SQIVND (reference sequence). The CDR3 length is 13 residues.

CDR3 region: CASRVGPRSSYEQYF. Written as DNA, the CDR3 is TGTGCCAGTCGAGTGGGACCCAGGAGCTCCTACGAGCAGTACTTC. The V and J genes are TRBV19 and TRBJ2-7; D tentatively reads TRBD1 or TRBD2 (5 bases each). V was cut by 8 bases and J by 0 bases, with 17 bases left in between. This CDR3 spans 15 amino acids. The germline CDR1 and CDR2 sequences are LNHDA and SQIVND (reference sequence). The full variable domain, its missing parts supplied by reference TRBV19 and TRBJ2-7, is DGGITQSPKYLFRKEGQNVTLSCEQNLNHDAMYWYRQDPGQGLRLIYYSQIVNDFQKGDIAEGYSVSREKKESFPLTVTSAQKNPTAFYLCASRVGPRSSYEQYFGPGTRLTVT.

The chain uses TRBV5-6 and TRBJ1-5, with D possibly being TRBD1 (5 bases). The ends were cut back, 2 bases at V and 3 bases at J, with 12 bases in the middle. CDR1 and CDR2 (germline): SGHDT, YYEEEE. The CDR3 length is 15 residues. CDR3 bases: TGTGCCAGCAGCTTCGGCAGGGCCGCCAATCAGCCCCAGCATTTT. Translated, it gives CASSFGRAANQPQHF.

The chain has TRBV5-1 and TRBJ2-2, with a possible D match to TRBD2 (6 bases). The V and J ends lost 1 base and 4 bases respectively, with 8 bases between them. The CDR3 is 14 amino acids. Germline CDR1 is SGHRS and CDR2 is YFSETQ. Here the CDR3 reads CASSLLGGTGELFF. The DNA for the CDR3 is TGCGCCAGCAGCTTGTTGGGGGGCACCGGGGAGCTGTTTTTT.

This clone was observed a single time. The V and J genes are TRBV4-3 and TRBJ2-1, with TRBD2 matching over 8 bases. V was pared by 0 bases and J by 4 bases, with 5 bases of the junction left unmatched. CDR1 LGHNA and CDR2 YSLEER come from the germline V gene. CDR3 length: 16 residues. The CDR3 DNA sequence: TGCGCCAGCAGCCAAGAACCGGGAGGGCCATACAATGAGCAGTTCTTC. As protein: CASSQEPGGPYNEQFF.

This sequence joins TRBV6-1 and TRBJ1-1; TRBD1 aligns across 10 bases. The germline V gene has CDR1 MNHNS and CDR2 SASEGT. Losses at the gene ends were 7 bases for V and 4 bases for J; bases not matched to a gene: 9. This CDR3 contains 15 residues. CDR3 in amino acids: CASTRDRGGFTEAFF. CDR3 DNA: TGTGCCAGCACTCGGGACAGGGGAGGATTCACTGAAGCTTTCTTT.

The CDR3 region has the DNA TGTGCCAGCAGCGTAGCTGAGCGGTTCGACAATGAGCAGTTCTTC. Translating it yields CASSVAERFDNEQFF. The chain carries TRBV9 and TRBJ2-1; TRBD2 might be the D (5 bases). The CDR3 totals 15 residues. Germline loops: CDR1 SGDLS, CDR2 YYNGEE. V was trimmed by 0 bases and J by 5 bases, leaving 12 bases between them.

The CDR3 sequence: CASTSEEGMNTEAFF. The CDR3 bases are TGTGCCAGTACCTCCGAGGAGGGGATGAACACTGAAGCTTTCTTT. The gene calls are TRBV19 and TRBJ1-1, with TRBD1 as a possible D gene (5 bases). The CDR3 extends over 15 amino acids. Germline values: CDR1 LNHDA, CDR2 SQIVND (reference sequence). With 7 bases removed from V and 0 bases from J, the gap between germline ends came to 15 bases.

The genes are TRBV4-3 and TRBJ2-7, with 9 bases aligning to TRBD2. This CDR3 is built from 17 residues. The germline gives CDR1 LGHNA, CDR2 YSLEER. V gave up 3 bases and J gave up 4 bases; unmatched junction bases: 13. CDR3 region: CASSQTYVGLAGYEQYF. The CDR3 DNA follows: TGCGCCAGCAGCCAGACCTATGTCGGGCTAGCGGGATACGAGCAGTACTTC.

The chain links TRBV12-5 to TRBJ2-1; possible D gene TRBD2, 5 bases. The germline gives CDR1 LGHNT, CDR2 FRNRAP. Trimming left V 3 bases short and J 2 bases short, with 8 bases between. This CDR3 is built from 14 residues. CDR3 nucleotide sequence: TGTGCTAGTGGTTTCTCCGGGACCTACAATGAGCAGTTCTTC. Amino acid sequence: CASGFSGTYNEQFF. Looking up the rest from reference TRBV12-5 and TRBJ2-1 gives the full variable domain: DARVTQTPRHKVTEMGQEVTMRCQPILGHNTVFWYRQTMMQGLELLAYFRNRAPLDDSGMPKDRFSAEMPDATLATLKIQPSEPRDSAVYFCASGFSGTYNEQFFGPGTRLTVL.

The chain uses TRBV5-6 and TRBJ1-4; 7 nucleotides line up with TRBD1. V dropped 4 bases and J dropped 8; count of bases not matched to a gene: 5. In germline, CDR1 is SGHDT, CDR2 YYEEEE. This CDR3 spans 13 amino acids. The CDR3, as DNA: TGTGCCAGCAGCCCCGACAGGGAGGAAAAACTGTTTTTT. Translating it yields CASSPDREEKLFF.

The chain uses TRBV13 and TRBJ1-1; tentative D call: TRBD1 (6 bases). Germline CDR1 PRHDT, CDR2 FYEKMQ (reference sequence). Trimming took 1 base from V and 0 from J, leaving 9 bases between them. This CDR3 spans 15 amino acids. In DNA, the CDR3 is TGTGCCAGCAGCTTAGAACAGGGCATGAACACTGAAGCTTTCTTT. Its protein is CASSLEQGMNTEAFF. Looking up the rest from reference TRBV13 and TRBJ1-1 gives the full variable domain: AAGVIQSPRHLIKEKRETATLKCYPIPRHDTVYWYQQGPGQDPQFLISFYEKMQSDKGSIPDRFSAQQFSDYHSELNMSSLELGDSALYFCASSLEQGMNTEAFFGQGTRLTVV.

This clone has a single count. This chain connects TRBV7-9 to TRBJ1-5, with unresolved D. V lost 4 bases and J lost 6, with 7 bases in between. The CDR3 totals 12 residues. Germline loops: CDR1 SEHNR, CDR2 FQNEAQ (reference sequence). In DNA, the CDR3 is TGTGCCAGCAGCTACCCGGGTCAGCCCCAGCATTTT. It specifies CASSYPGQPQHF.

This clone was observed once. The chain carries TRBV4-1 and TRBJ2-3; D ambiguous. CDR3 length: 14 amino acids. Germline-derived CDR1 and CDR2 are MGHRA and YSYEKL. Trimming shortened V by 1 base and J by 0 bases, and 5 bases separated the two germline ends. CDR3 nucleotide sequence: TGCGCCAGCAGCCAAGGCAGGAGCACAGATACGCAGTATTTT. This encodes CASSQGRSTDTQYF.

The chain is built from TRBV27 and TRBJ2-7, with 13 bases lining up with TRBD2. Germline lookup yields CDR1 MNHEY and CDR2 SMNVEV (reference sequence). The CDR3 has 16 residues. After removal of 6 bases from V and 0 bases from J, the junction contained 5 bases not matched to a gene. The CDR3 coding sequence is TGTGCCAGCAGACGACTAGCGGGAGGCCTCTCCTACGAGCAGTACTTC. This encodes CASRRLAGGLSYEQYF.

The chain employs TRBV9 and TRBJ2-7; 11 bases are a match to TRBD1. Germline assignment: CDR1 SGDLS and CDR2 YYNGEE. The CDR3 is made up of 15 amino acids. V shed 4 bases, J shed 2 bases, and the junction held 5 bases outside the gene matches. As DNA, the CDR3 is TGTGCCAGCAGCTCGGGACAGGGGGTGACCTACGAGCAGTACTTC. Protein product: CASSSGQGVTYEQYF.